Listed below are T cell receptor beta chains from one sample, sequenced in a study of radiation and T cells in renal cell carcinoma. TCRdb's table, derived via immunoSEQ multiplex PCR, lists solely in-frame clones and lacks some. The sample contains about 140,000 clones, around four fifths of which appear only once. Sequences were derived from blood, sampled from a patient whose treatment included radiotherapy and nephrectomy. The receptor source for this set is a woman between 45 and 60 years old with renal cell carcinoma. Both conserved end residues are part of each CDR3. The D gene is left open where the match is weak. Clone size, where shown, is once, few, many, or a class for clones that have expanded.

DNA	CDR3	size	V	D	J
TGTGCCAGCAGGGCAGGTATCACTGAAGCTTTCTTT	CASRAGITEAFF	-	TRBV5-6	-	TRBJ1-1
TGTGCCAGCAGTGATCACCCCCGGGGCCAGAGGCAGTACTTC	CASSDHPRGQRQYF	once	TRBV9	-	TRBJ2-7
TGTGCCAGCAGCCTCATGCTAGCGGGGGCTTATGAGCAGTTCTTC	CASSLMLAGAYEQFF	-	TRBV5-5	TRBD2	TRBJ2-1
TGTGCCAGCAGCAAATCCCCCGGGACAGTCCACTACGAGCAGTACTTC	CASSKSPGTVHYEQYF	-	TRBV21-1	-	TRBJ2-7
TGCGCCAGCAGTGAGTCCGGAGGCTCCTACAATGAGCAGTTCTTC	CASSESGGSYNEQFF	-	TRBV10-2	-	TRBJ2-1
TGTGCCAGCACGAGGGACCAAAGGGAGACCCAGTACTTC	CASTRDQRETQYF	-	TRBV18	-	TRBJ2-5
TGTGCCAGCAGCAGGGACAGTCGTAACTATGGCTACACCTTC	CASSRDSRNYGYTF	-	TRBV5-6	TRBD1	TRBJ1-2
TGTGCCATCAGTGCCCAGCGGGGCTACGAGCAGTACTTC	CAISAQRGYEQYF	-	TRBV10-3	TRBD2	TRBJ2-7
TGTGCCAGTAGTATAGGACTGGGAAACACCATATATTTT	CASSIGLGNTIYF	once	TRBV19	-	TRBJ1-3
TGTGCCAGCAGACTTCGTGCAGGAATTTACGAGCAGTACTTC	CASRLRAGIYEQYF	-	TRBV5-6	-	TRBJ2-7
TGTGCCAGCACCCGCCGGTTGGTGCTCTACGAGCAGTACTTC	CASTRRLVLYEQYF	-	TRBV5-6	-	TRBJ2-7
TGTGCCAGCAGTGAAGGGCGGTACAATGAGCAGTTCTTC	CASSEGRYNEQFF	once	TRBV25-1	-	TRBJ2-1
TGCGCCAGCAGCCCTGGGTGGGTTACTGCCAAAAACATTCAGTACTTC	CASSPGWVTAKNIQYF	once	TRBV5-1	-	TRBJ2-4
TGCGCCAGCAGCCAAGATCTCGGGGGAGGGAGCACAGATACGCAGTATTTT	CASSQDLGGGSTDTQYF	-	TRBV4-3	TRBD2	TRBJ2-3
TGCGCCAGCAGCCAAGGCCGGGTCGGCGGGAGTCCGTTCTTC	CASSQGRVGGSPFF	few	TRBV4-3	TRBD2	TRBJ2-1
TGTGCCGTTAAGGGTTCCTTTAGCACAGATACGCAGTATTTT	CAVKGSFSTDTQYF	-	TRBV10-3	-	TRBJ2-3
TGCAGCGGAAGGGACAGGGGGCGCACAGATACGCAGTATTTT	CSGRDRGRTDTQYF	-	TRBV29-1	TRBD1	TRBJ2-3
TGTGCCAGCGGCTCTAGCGCGAGCTCCTACAATGAGCAGTTCTTC	CASGSSASSYNEQFF	-	TRBV6-5	-	TRBJ2-1
TGTGCCAGCAGTCTTCGCGGTGGCACAGATACGCAGTATTTT	CASSLRGGTDTQYF	-	TRBV6-1	-	TRBJ2-3
TGTGCCTGGAGGCGTAGGGTCTCTGAAGCTTTCTTT	CAWRRRVSEAFF	-	TRBV30	-	TRBJ1-1
TGTGCCAGCAGACCAAGGGGGACAGGGGGCAATCAGCCCCAGCATTTT	CASRPRGTGGNQPQHF	-	TRBV28	TRBD1	TRBJ1-5
TGTGCCAGTAGTATAGCGCCCCAGACCCGGGGGAACACTGAAGCTTTCTTT	CASSIAPQTRGNTEAFF	-	TRBV19	-	TRBJ1-1
TGCGCCAGCAGCTTGAGCACTGAAGCTTTCTTT	CASSLSTEAFF	-	TRBV5-1	-	TRBJ1-1
TGCGCCAGCAGCTCCGACAGCCCGGGTTGGGAGACCCAGTACTTC	CASSSDSPGWETQYF	-	TRBV5-1	-	TRBJ2-5
TGTGCCAGCAGCTTGCGGGGGCTTGGCACTGAAGCTTTCTTT	CASSLRGLGTEAFF	-	TRBV5-6	-	TRBJ1-1
TGCGCCAGCAGCTTCTCGCAGGGTGCAGATACGCAGTATTTT	CASSFSQGADTQYF	-	TRBV5-1	-	TRBJ2-3
TGTGCCAGTAGTTTGTGGACTGGAACGGGCAATCAGCCCCAGCATTTT	CASSLWTGTGNQPQHF	-	TRBV19	-	TRBJ1-5
TGTGCCAGCAGGGTAGGGGGCTCTTCACCCCTCCACTTT	CASRVGGSSPLHF	-	TRBV6-5	TRBD1	TRBJ1-6
TGTGCCAGCAGCGCAAGGGGTGTGTCGGGGATAGGGGATACGCAGTATTTT	CASSARGVSGIGDTQYF	-	TRBV5-6	-	TRBJ2-3
TGTGCCAGCAGCCCAATGGGGGTGCGGGGCACCGGGGAGCTGTTTTTT	CASSPMGVRGTGELFF	-	TRBV5-4	-	TRBJ2-2
TGCGCCAGCAGCTTAGGGTTTTCTGTAGGCTACACCTTC	CASSLGFSVGYTF	-	TRBV5-1	-	TRBJ1-2
TGCGCCAGCAGCTTGTTGACAAGCCGATCCACCGGGGAGCTGTTTTTT	CASSLLTSRSTGELFF	-	TRBV5-1	-	TRBJ2-2
TGTGCCAGTACCACATCGGACACAATCGGAGATACGCAGTATTTT	CASTTSDTIGDTQYF	few	TRBV19	-	TRBJ2-3
TGTGCCAGCAGCCCGGGTGGCGGCTTCTCCTACGAGCAGTACTTC	CASSPGGGFSYEQYF	-	TRBV5-4	-	TRBJ2-7
TGTGCCAGCAGCTTGCGGGACGGGGGGTATGAGCAGTTCTTC	CASSLRDGGYEQFF	-	TRBV5-4	TRBD2	TRBJ2-1
TGTGCCAGCAGCCCCGGGACTAGCGGGAGGGCCAGGGAGCAGTACTTC	CASSPGTSGRAREQYF	-	TRBV28	TRBD2	TRBJ2-7
TGTGCCAGCAGCCCCCCGGTCGTCTACGAGCAGTACTTC	CASSPPVVYEQYF	-	TRBV7-2	-	TRBJ2-7
TGTGCCAGCAGTGAATCGGGGTTCCACGAGCAGTACTTC	CASSESGFHEQYF	-	TRBV6-1	-	TRBJ2-7
TGTGCCAGCAGTGGACAGTTCAGTTCACCCCTCCACTTT	CASSGQFSSPLHF	-	TRBV6-5	-	TRBJ1-6
TGTGCCAGCAGCTTGACGACTAGCGGGGCCTACGAGCAGTACTTC	CASSLTTSGAYEQYF	once	TRBV7-2	TRBD2	TRBJ2-7
TGTGCCAGCAGTTCCACTGCCGAGTTCCAAGAGACCCAGTACTTC	CASSSTAEFQETQYF	-	TRBV28	-	TRBJ2-5
TGTGCCAGCAGTTTCGGGGTCAGGAACACTGAAGCTTTCTTT	CASSFGVRNTEAFF	-	TRBV6-5	-	TRBJ1-1
TGTGCCAGCAGCTTAACCTATAGCGTCTCCTACGAGCAGTACTTC	CASSLTYSVSYEQYF	-	TRBV7-8	-	TRBJ2-7
TGTGCCAGCAGCTCCCTATGGGTTAGAGGGAAGGGGATTGGACCCCAGCATTTT	CASSSLWVRGKGIGPQHF	-	TRBV7-2	-	TRBJ1-5
TGTGCCAGCAGCGCGACTAGCGGGGGGTCCTACGAGCAGTACTTC	CASSATSGGSYEQYF	once	TRBV6-5	TRBD2	TRBJ2-7
TGTGCCAGCAGCTTTCGGGACTACAATGAGCAGTTCTTC	CASSFRDYNEQFF	-	TRBV5-6	-	TRBJ2-1
TGTGCCAGCAGCCAAGTAGGTGGCTCAGGGAACTACGAGGAGCAGTACTTC	CASSQVGGSGNYEEQYF	-	TRBV4-2	-	TRBJ2-7
TGTGCCAGCAGCTTAGCCGTCGCGGGATCCACAGATACGCAGTATTTT	CASSLAVAGSTDTQYF	-	TRBV7-9	-	TRBJ2-3
TGTGCCTGGAGTGAACAGGGGGCAACTGAAGCTTTCTTT	CAWSEQGATEAFF	-	TRBV30	TRBD1	TRBJ1-1
TGTGCCAGCTCACCTAACACCGGGGAGCTGTTTTTT	CASSPNTGELFF	-	TRBV18	-	TRBJ2-2
TGCGCCAGCAGCCAATCAGCCGCTAACTATGGCTACACCTTC	CASSQSAANYGYTF	few	TRBV4-3	-	TRBJ1-2
TGTGCCAGCAAGAGGACAGGGACGAACACTGAAGCTTTCTTT	CASKRTGTNTEAFF	few	TRBV6-1	TRBD1	TRBJ1-1
TGCGCCAGCAGCTTGGCGGGGACAGGGCAAGATACGCAGTATTTT	CASSLAGTGQDTQYF	-	TRBV5-1	TRBD1	TRBJ2-3
TGTGCCACCAGCAGAGGCTCGAGATCCTACAATGAGCAGTTCTTC	CATSRGSRSYNEQFF	-	TRBV15	-	TRBJ2-1
TGCAGCGTTGAAGATCGAAACGAGCAGTACTTC	CSVEDRNEQYF	once	TRBV29-1	-	TRBJ2-7
TGTGCCAGCAGCTTAGCCCCGGCGGTAGACGAGCAGTACTTC	CASSLAPAVDEQYF	-	TRBV7-2	-	TRBJ2-7